This TCR beta chain was sequenced for a study of control samples from healthy donors and cancer patients. The assay was immunoSEQ multiplex PCR, and TCRdb's table has in-frame clones only and misses some. This sample has 73,000 or so clones, with about 88% found just once. Per germline, CDR1 SNHLY and CDR2 FYNNEI. Trimming removed 5 bases at V and 5 bases at J, with 10 bases between. The CDR3 runs to 13 residues. There are a few counts of this clone. The chain combines TRBV2 with TRBJ1-5, with D possibly TRBD1 on 6 matching bases. Sequencing used blood. The TCR was taken from a woman in her 50s in good health. For the CDR3, the DNA is TGTGCCAGCAGTTACAGGGTCTATCAGCCCCAGCATTTT. It specifies CASSYRVYQPQHF.